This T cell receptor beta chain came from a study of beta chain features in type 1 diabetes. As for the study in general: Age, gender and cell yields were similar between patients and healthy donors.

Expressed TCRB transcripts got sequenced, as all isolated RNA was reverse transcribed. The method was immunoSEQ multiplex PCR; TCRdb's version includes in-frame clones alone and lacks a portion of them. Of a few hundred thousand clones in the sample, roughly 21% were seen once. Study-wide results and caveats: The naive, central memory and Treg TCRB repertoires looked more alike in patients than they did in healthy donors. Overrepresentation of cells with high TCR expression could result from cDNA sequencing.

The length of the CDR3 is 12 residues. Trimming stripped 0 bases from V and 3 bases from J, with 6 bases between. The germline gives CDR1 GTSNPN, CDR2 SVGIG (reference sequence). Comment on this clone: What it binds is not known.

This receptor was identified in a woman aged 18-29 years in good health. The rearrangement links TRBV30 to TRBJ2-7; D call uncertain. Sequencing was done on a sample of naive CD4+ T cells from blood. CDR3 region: CAWSVNSYEQYF. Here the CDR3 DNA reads TGTGCCTGGAGTGTAAACAGCTACGAGCAGTACTTC.